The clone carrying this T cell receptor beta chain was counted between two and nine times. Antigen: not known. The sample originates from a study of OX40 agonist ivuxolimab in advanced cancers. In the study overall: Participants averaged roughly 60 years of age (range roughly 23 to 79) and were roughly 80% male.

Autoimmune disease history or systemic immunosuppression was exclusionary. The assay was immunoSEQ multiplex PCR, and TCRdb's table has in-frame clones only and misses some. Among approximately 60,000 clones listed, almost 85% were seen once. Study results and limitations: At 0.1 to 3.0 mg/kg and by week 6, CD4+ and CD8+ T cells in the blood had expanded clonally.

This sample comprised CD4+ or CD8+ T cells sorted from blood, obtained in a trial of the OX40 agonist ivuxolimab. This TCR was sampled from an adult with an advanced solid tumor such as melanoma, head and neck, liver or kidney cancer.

The chain's CDR3 is CASSLGQAQGNQPQHF. CDR3 nucleotides: TGTGCCAGCAGCTTGGGTCAGGCCCAGGGCAATCAGCCCCAGCATTTT. The V call is TRBV5-6, the J call TRBJ1-5; no definite D call. Trimming shortened V by 0 bases and J by 2 bases, and 12 bases separated the two germline ends. Germline assignment: CDR1 SGHDT and CDR2 YYEEEE. This CDR3 comprises 16 residues.